These T cell receptor beta chains were read from a single sample in a study of OX40 agonist ivuxolimab in advanced cancers. Assay: immunoSEQ multiplex PCR; the TCRdb copy retains only in-frame clones and omits some. The sample records under 95,000 clones, about nine tenths being singletons. Sequencing was performed on CD4+ or CD8+ T cells sorted from blood, taken in a trial of the OX40 agonist ivuxolimab. Source of these receptors: an adult with an advanced solid tumor such as melanoma, head and neck, liver or kidney cancer. Each CDR3 is given with its conserved first and last residue. A D gene is named only where the DNA matches it firmly. The size of a clone is reported for some rows only, either as once, few or many, or as a class for expanded clones.

DNA: TGCGCCAGCAGCAGTAGCGGGGCCTACGAGCAGTACTTC; CDR3: CASSSSGAYEQYF; D: TRBD2; size: -; V: TRBV5-1; J: TRBJ2-7
DNA: TGCGCCAGCAGCGCGGCGAGCGGTAGCACAGATACGCAGTATTTT; CDR3: CASSAASGSTDTQYF; D: -; size: -; V: TRBV5-1; J: TRBJ2-3
DNA: TGTGCCTGGAGTGTACGTGCGGGAGGGCCCCATGAGCAGTTCTTC; CDR3: CAWSVRAGGPHEQFF; D: TRBD2; size: -; V: TRBV30; J: TRBJ2-1
DNA: TGTGCCAGCAGCGGGGGACTTTCTGGCAATCAGCCCCAGCATTTT; CDR3: CASSGGLSGNQPQHF; D: -; size: -; V: TRBV9; J: TRBJ1-5
DNA: TGTGCCAGCAGCAGTACAGGGGGCAGGCAGCCCCAGCATTTT; CDR3: CASSSTGGRQPQHF; D: TRBD1; size: -; V: TRBV6-1; J: TRBJ1-5
DNA: TGTGCCAGCAGTTGGACAGGCCAATTCGCAACTAATGAAAAACTGTTTTTT; CDR3: CASSWTGQFATNEKLFF; D: TRBD1; size: -; V: TRBV27; J: TRBJ1-4
DNA: TGTGCCAGCAGCTCAGTGGATACGCAGTATTTT; CDR3: CASSSVDTQYF; D: -; size: -; V: TRBV7-2; J: TRBJ2-3
DNA: TGTGCCAGCAGCAGGACAGAACCAGAGACCCAGTACTTC; CDR3: CASSRTEPETQYF; D: -; size: -; V: TRBV5-4; J: TRBJ2-5
DNA: TGTGCCAGTAGTATCCGTCCTGGGAGTCGGAGGGATCCATACAATGAGCAGTTCTTC; CDR3: CASSIRPGSRRDPYNEQFF; D: -; size: -; V: TRBV19; J: TRBJ2-1
DNA: TGTGCCAGCAGTGAAGCGGCCGACGGACGCGAGTCCTTC; CDR3: CASSEAADGRESF; D: -; size: once; V: TRBV6-1; J: TRBJ1-2
DNA: TGCGCCAGCAGTCCTACTAGCGGTCCTGGTACGGTCGAGCAGTACTTC; CDR3: CASSPTSGPGTVEQYF; D: TRBD2; size: -; V: TRBV10-2; J: TRBJ2-7
DNA: TGTGCCTGGAAGATACTAGCGGGAGTACCCAATGAGCAGTTCTTC; CDR3: CAWKILAGVPNEQFF; D: TRBD2; size: -; V: TRBV30; J: TRBJ2-1
DNA: TGTGCCAGCAGCCAGGGGGACCGAAACACTGAAGCTTTCTTT; CDR3: CASSQGDRNTEAFF; D: -; size: -; V: TRBV4-2; J: TRBJ1-1
DNA: TGTGCCAGCAGCTTCGGGGGGAGCTCCTACGAGCAGTACTTC; CDR3: CASSFGGSSYEQYF; D: TRBD2; size: -; V: TRBV7-2; J: TRBJ2-7
DNA: TGTGCCAGCAGTTTAGACTCAAGGGGAAACACCATATATTTT; CDR3: CASSLDSRGNTIYF; D: -; size: -; V: TRBV28; J: TRBJ1-3
DNA: TGCAGCGTTGCCTTCCGGGACGCATGGCTAGCGGGTAGACCCGGGGAGCAGTTCTTC; CDR3: CSVAFRDAWLAGRPGEQFF; D: TRBD2; size: -; V: TRBV29-1; J: TRBJ2-1
DNA: TGTGCCAGCAGCTTAGCACAGGGCGGGAGGTTTTCACCCCTCCACTTT; CDR3: CASSLAQGGRFSPLHF; D: -; size: -; V: TRBV7-6; J: TRBJ1-6
DNA: TGTGCCAGCAGCCAAGCGACCCAGGGACTAGGGGGAACCTACGAGCAGTACTTC; CDR3: CASSQATQGLGGTYEQYF; D: TRBD2; size: -; V: TRBV14; J: TRBJ2-7
DNA: TGTGCCAGCAGCGTAGCGGGCAGGGTGGGCGAGCAGTACTTC; CDR3: CASSVAGRVGEQYF; D: -; size: -; V: TRBV9; J: TRBJ2-7
DNA: TGTGCCAGCAGCCAACGGGCGGGAGGGCCGCTAGGCACAGATACGCAGTATTTT; CDR3: CASSQRAGGPLGTDTQYF; D: TRBD2; size: -; V: TRBV16; J: TRBJ2-3
DNA: TGCGCCAGTAGGACTGGAGGGAACGAGCAGTACTTC; CDR3: CASRTGGNEQYF; D: -; size: -; V: TRBV5-1; J: TRBJ2-7
DNA: TGTGCCAGCAGTGAGGAAGACAGGGGAACCGGGGAGCTGTTTTTT; CDR3: CASSEEDRGTGELFF; D: TRBD1; size: -; V: TRBV6-1; J: TRBJ2-2
DNA: TGTGCCAGCAGCCCTACCACTACCTACGAGCAGTACTTC; CDR3: CASSPTTTYEQYF; D: -; size: -; V: TRBV5-4; J: TRBJ2-7
DNA: TGTGCCAGCAGTTACCAGGGACTAGATTTTTACGAGCAGTACTTC; CDR3: CASSYQGLDFYEQYF; D: TRBD2; size: -; V: TRBV6-5; J: TRBJ2-7
DNA: TGTGCCAGCAGGGGGGTCGGGCTAGCCCGTATGGAGCAGTACTTC; CDR3: CASRGVGLARMEQYF; D: -; size: -; V: TRBV2; J: TRBJ2-7
DNA: TGTGCCAGCAGCTTACAAGGCGGGAGGATAAACAATGAGCAGTTCTTC; CDR3: CASSLQGGRINNEQFF; D: TRBD2; size: -; V: TRBV7-3; J: TRBJ2-1
DNA: TGTGCCAGCAGGCTAAATAGCAATCAGCCCCAGCATTTT; CDR3: CASRLNSNQPQHF; D: -; size: -; V: TRBV6-5; J: TRBJ1-5
DNA: TGTGCCACCAGCAGAGATCTGACTACCGGGGAGCTGTTTTTT; CDR3: CATSRDLTTGELFF; D: -; size: -; V: TRBV15; J: TRBJ2-2
DNA: TGTGCCTGGAGTGTAGACTTTCTCCAGCCCCAGCATTTT; CDR3: CAWSVDFLQPQHF; D: -; size: -; V: TRBV30; J: TRBJ1-5
DNA: TGTGCCAGCAGCTTTCCACAGGGGAGGAGGGGCTACACCTTC; CDR3: CASSFPQGRRGYTF; D: TRBD1; size: once; V: TRBV5-4; J: TRBJ1-2
DNA: TGTGCCAGCAGAAGCGTCTACGAGCAGTACTTC; CDR3: CASRSVYEQYF; D: -; size: -; V: TRBV25-1; J: TRBJ2-7
DNA: TGTGCCAGCAGCTTAGATTTGGTTAACTATGGCTACACCTTC; CDR3: CASSLDLVNYGYTF; D: -; size: -; V: TRBV11-2; J: TRBJ1-2
DNA: TGCGCCAGCAGCAACCCGGGGACCATTGGGGGGTTCTTC; CDR3: CASSNPGTIGGFF; D: -; size: -; V: TRBV5-1; J: TRBJ2-1
DNA: TGTGCCAGCAGCCGGTGGTCGGGTGGTGAGCAGTACTTC; CDR3: CASSRWSGGEQYF; D: -; size: -; V: TRBV27; J: TRBJ2-7
DNA: TGCGCCAGCAGCTTGGAAGACAGGGCTACTGAAGCTTTCTTT; CDR3: CASSLEDRATEAFF; D: TRBD1; size: -; V: TRBV5-1; J: TRBJ1-1
DNA: TGTGCCAGTAGTGAAGGACAGGGTGTGGGAGAGACCCAGTACTTC; CDR3: CASSEGQGVGETQYF; D: TRBD1; size: -; V: TRBV19; J: TRBJ2-5
DNA: TGCGCCAGCAGCTTGTCCGGGAGTCCGGATACGCAGTATTTT; CDR3: CASSLSGSPDTQYF; D: -; size: -; V: TRBV5-1; J: TRBJ2-3
DNA: TGTGCCAGCAGTGATGGGACGGGTGGAAACACCATATATTTT; CDR3: CASSDGTGGNTIYF; D: -; size: -; V: TRBV6-1; J: TRBJ1-3
DNA: TGTGCCAGCAGTGAAAGACAGGGGGCGCGGGATACGCAGTATTTT; CDR3: CASSERQGARDTQYF; D: TRBD1; size: -; V: TRBV2; J: TRBJ2-3
DNA: TGTGCCAGTAGTATAAACGCACTTGCTAACTATGGCTACACCTTC; CDR3: CASSINALANYGYTF; D: -; size: -; V: TRBV19; J: TRBJ1-2
DNA: TGTGCCAGCTCACTCGGGGGACCCGATGAAAAACTGTTTTTT; CDR3: CASSLGGPDEKLFF; D: -; size: -; V: TRBV18; J: TRBJ1-4
DNA: TGTGCCAGCAGTTACGGGCAGGGTGGCACTGAAGCTTTCTTT; CDR3: CASSYGQGGTEAFF; D: -; size: few; V: TRBV6-5; J: TRBJ1-1
DNA: TGTGCCAGCAGCATAACGGGTTTCGGTAGATTAAAGGACAATGAGCAGTTCTTC; CDR3: CASSITGFGRLKDNEQFF; D: -; size: -; V: TRBV27; J: TRBJ2-1
DNA: TGTGCCAGTAGTATAGGTCAAGGGAGAGAGACCCAGTACTTC; CDR3: CASSIGQGRETQYF; D: -; size: -; V: TRBV19; J: TRBJ2-5
DNA: TGTGCCAGCAGTACGAGAGGCGAGCAGTACTTC; CDR3: CASSTRGEQYF; D: -; size: -; V: TRBV2; J: TRBJ2-7
DNA: TGTGCCAGCAGTGAAGAATCACACCCAGAGACAAGGCTTAAAGGTGGCTACACCTTC; CDR3: CASSEESHPETRLKGGYTF; D: -; size: -; V: TRBV6-1; J: TRBJ1-2
DNA: TGTGCCATCAGACCAGGTGCCAGTACCTTCAATGAGCAGTTCTTC; CDR3: CAIRPGASTFNEQFF; D: -; size: -; V: TRBV10-3; J: TRBJ2-1
DNA: TGTGCCAGCTCACCCACAGGGGTGGATCAGCCCCAGCATTTT; CDR3: CASSPTGVDQPQHF; D: TRBD1; size: -; V: TRBV18; J: TRBJ1-5
DNA: TGTGCCAGTAGTATCGCGGTTGGCAGCGACTATGGCTACACCTTC; CDR3: CASSIAVGSDYGYTF; D: -; size: -; V: TRBV19; J: TRBJ1-2
DNA: TGTGCCAGCAGTTTAGGAGAGACCCAGTACTTC; CDR3: CASSLGETQYF; D: -; size: -; V: TRBV27; J: TRBJ2-5
DNA: TGTGCCAGCGGCAGAGGGAACACTGAAGCTTTCTTT; CDR3: CASGRGNTEAFF; D: -; size: -; V: TRBV6-6; J: TRBJ1-1
DNA: TGTGCCAGCAGTTTTGGGCCGGCGACTGAAGCTTTCTTT; CDR3: CASSFGPATEAFF; D: -; size: -; V: TRBV27; J: TRBJ1-1
DNA: TGTGCCAGCAGTCTGGGCGGGAGCGCCGGGGAGCTGTTTTTT; CDR3: CASSLGGSAGELFF; D: TRBD2; size: -; V: TRBV2; J: TRBJ2-2
DNA: TGTGCCTGGGCCCTGAGCGGGAGGTGGAACACCGGGGAGCTGTTTTTT; CDR3: CAWALSGRWNTGELFF; D: TRBD2; size: -; V: TRBV30; J: TRBJ2-2
DNA: TGTGCCAGCAGCCCTGGAGGTGGCTACACCTTC; CDR3: CASSPGGGYTF; D: -; size: -; V: TRBV11-2; J: TRBJ1-2